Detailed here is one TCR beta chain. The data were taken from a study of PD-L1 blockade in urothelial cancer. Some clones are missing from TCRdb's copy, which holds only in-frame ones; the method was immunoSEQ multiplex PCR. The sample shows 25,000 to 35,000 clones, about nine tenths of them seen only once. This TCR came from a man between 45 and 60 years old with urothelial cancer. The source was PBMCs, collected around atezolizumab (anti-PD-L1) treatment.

CDR3 region: CASSGTPGAPYGYTF. The DNA of the CDR3 is TGTGCCAGCAGTGGAACCCCAGGGGCCCCCTATGGCTACACCTTC. The chain joins TRBV6-5 to TRBJ1-2; possibly TRBD1 for D (6 bases). CDR1 MNHEY and CDR2 SVGAGI come from the germline V gene. This CDR3 spans 15 amino acids. V lost 5 bases and J lost 4, with 17 bases in between.